These 19 T cell receptor beta chains came from one sample sequenced in a study of blood T cell repertoires in COVID-19. Sequenced by immunoSEQ multiplex PCR; TCRdb stores in-frame clones only, minus some. The repertoire consists of about 190,000 clones, with just under 80% occurring once and the leading ten covering approximately 3%. The specimen was peripheral blood. These receptors were taken from a woman older than 75 with active or convalescent COVID-19.

The chain recombines TRBV5-1 with TRBJ2-7; 12 nucleotides align to TRBD1. Germline values: CDR1 SGHRS, CDR2 YFSETQ. The J segment lost 5 bases and the V segment lost 0 bases, leaving 3 bases of the junction unmatched. The CDR3 spans 15 residues. CDR3 amino acids: CASSLAGTGGDEQYF. Here the CDR3 DNA reads TGCGCCAGCAGCTTGGCCGGGACAGGGGGCGACGAGCAGTACTTC.

This clone appeared once. The chain recombines TRBV4-1 with TRBJ1-1; D gene unclear. The CDR3 consists of 17 residues. V was cut by 1 base and J by 1 base, with 16 bases left in between. Per the germline V gene, CDR1 is MGHRA and CDR2 is YSYEKL. The CDR3 DNA follows: TGCGCCAGCAGCCAAGGACGGGGAGGGTTCCCGAACACTGAAGCTTTCTTT. Encoded protein: CASSQGRGGFPNTEAFF.

A few counts support this clone. The J gene is TRBJ1-6, the V gene TRBV5-6; D is undetermined. In germline, CDR1 is SGHDT, CDR2 YYEEEE. The CDR3 loop spans 13 amino acids. Trimming cost V 4 bases and J 7 bases, with 9 bases left between them. CDR3 residues: CASSLGTNSPLHF. In nucleotides, the CDR3 is TGTGCCAGCAGCCTAGGAACCAATTCACCCCTCCACTTT.

The chain employs TRBV24-1 and TRBJ2-3; D gene ambiguous. Germline loops: CDR1 KGHDR, CDR2 SFDVKD. The V gene lost 5 bases and the J gene lost 0 bases, with 14 bases spanning the gap. The CDR3 is 16 residues long. CDR3 protein: CATSGQTDPSTDTQYF. CDR3 coding DNA: TGTGCCACCAGTGGCCAAACAGATCCTAGCACAGATACGCAGTATTTT.

The J gene is TRBJ2-3, the V gene TRBV28, with 9 bases lining up with TRBD2. Germline loops: CDR1 MDHEN, CDR2 SYDVKM. This CDR3 comprises 16 residues. V shed 1 base, J shed 2 bases, and the junction held 4 bases outside the gene matches. The CDR3 sequence is CASSLYAGGDTDTQYF. As DNA, the CDR3 is TGTGCCAGCAGTTTATACGCGGGGGGGGACACAGATACGCAGTATTTT.

The chain has TRBV19 and TRBJ1-1; D gene unclear. Trimming removed 5 bases at V and 4 bases at J, with 11 bases between. This CDR3 has 13 residues. The germline V gene has CDR1 LNHDA and CDR2 SQIVND (reference sequence). Written as DNA, the CDR3 is TGTGCCAGTAGTCCTCCTCCGTTCACTGAAGCTTTCTTT. Translated: CASSPPPFTEAFF.

CDR3 protein: CASSGRDSHEAFF. The DNA for the CDR3 is TGTGCCAGCAGCGGTCGGGATTCCCACGAAGCTTTCTTT. This chain uses TRBV9 with TRBJ1-1; D is unresolved. Per the germline V gene, CDR1 is SGDLS and CDR2 is YYNGEE. V was clipped by 3 bases and J by 8 bases, with 14 bases between them. This CDR3 is built from 13 residues.

This chain's CDR3 is CASSSRTESAFF. The CDR3 DNA is TGTGCCAGCAGTTCTCGGACAGAGAGTGCTTTCTTT. The genes are TRBV6-2 or TRBV6-3 and TRBJ1-1; D possibly corresponds to TRBD1 (6 bases). Germline lookup yields CDR1 MNHEY and CDR2 SVGEGT. This CDR3 spans 12 amino acids. Trimming shortened V by 4 bases and J by 11 bases, and 14 bases separated the two germline ends.

The chain couples TRBV6-5 to TRBJ2-7; no reliable D call. Germline V lookup: CDR1 MNHEY, CDR2 SVGAGI. CDR3 length: 11 amino acids. Trimming stripped 8 bases from V and 1 base from J, with 6 bases between. The CDR3 DNA reads TGTGCCAGCGAGACATCCTACGAGCAGTACTTC. Translation gives CASETSYEQYF.

V usage is TRBV6-1 and J usage is TRBJ1-5, with D unclear. V lost 3 bases, J lost 0 bases, and 15 bases lay in between. The CDR3 spans 17 residues. Germline V gene sequence: CDR1 MNHNS, CDR2 SASEGT. CDR3 loop: CASSEVSGFASNQPQHF. CDR3 in DNA: TGTGCCAGCAGTGAGGTCTCGGGGTTTGCTAGCAATCAGCCCCAGCATTTT.

The chain uses TRBV5-1 and TRBJ2-7, with TRBD1 identical over 11 bases. The length of the CDR3 is 16 residues. Losses at the gene ends were 4 bases for V and 0 bases for J; bases not matched to a gene: 6. In germline, CDR1 is SGHRS, CDR2 YFSETQ. Here the CDR3 reads CASSPRTGGTSYEQYF. CDR3 nucleotide sequence: TGCGCCAGCAGCCCGAGGACAGGGGGCACCTCCTACGAGCAGTACTTC. The variable domain in full, completed from reference TRBV5-1 and TRBJ2-7, reads KAGVTQTPRYLIKTRGQQVTLSCSPISGHRSVSWYQQTPGQGLQFLFEYFSETQRNKGNFPGRFSGRQFSNSRSEMNVSTLELGDSALYLCASSPRTGGTSYEQYFGPGTRLTVT.

V gene TRBV6-6 combines with J gene TRBJ1-2; TRBD1 matches at 8 bases. V was clipped by 8 bases and J by 3 bases; unmatched bases: 8. Per the germline V gene, CDR1 is MNHNY and CDR2 is SVGAGI (reference sequence). The CDR3 runs to 14 residues. CDR3 protein: CASGETGDHYGYTF. In DNA form, the CDR3 reads TGTGCCAGCGGGGAGACAGGGGATCACTATGGCTACACCTTC.

The chain uses TRBV10-2 and TRBJ2-7; 9 bases agree with TRBD1. J was trimmed by 3 bases and V by 1 base; bases with no gene match: 4. CDR3 size: 15 residues. Germline V gives CDR1 WSHSY, CDR2 SAAADI. CDR3 in amino acids: CASSEFPGQGYEQYF. The CDR3, as DNA: TGCGCCAGCAGTGAGTTTCCGGGACAGGGCTACGAGCAGTACTTC.

This clone was seen just once. The chain uses TRBV10-2 and TRBJ2-3, with 9 bases aligning to TRBD2. The germline V gene encodes CDR1 WSHSY and CDR2 SAAADI. J gave up 2 bases and V 6 bases, and 9 bases lay outside the gene matches. This CDR3 contains 16 residues. CDR3 in DNA: TGCGCCAGCAGAGGCGGGGGCGGGGGGGCCACAGATACGCAGTATTTT. Protein sequence: CASRGGGGGATDTQYF.

The V call is TRBV6-1, the J call TRBJ1-2, with D possibly matching TRBD1 (6 bases). Trimming pared 5 bases from V and 8 bases from J, leaving 12 bases between. CDR1 and CDR2 (germline): MNHNS, SASEGT. This CDR3 spans 12 amino acids. The CDR3 protein is CASSPQGWGYTF. Here the CDR3 DNA reads TGTGCCAGCAGTCCACAGGGTTGGGGCTACACCTTC.

This sequence joins TRBV5-6 and TRBJ2-5, with D tentatively TRBD1 (5 bases). The CDR3 spans 13 residues. The V end lost 0 bases, the J end lost 5 bases, and 8 bases lay between the germline ends. In germline, CDR1 is SGHDT, CDR2 YYEEEE. CDR3 coding DNA: TGTGCCAGCAGCTTGGCCTCAGGGGAGACCCAGTACTTC. It is translated as CASSLASGETQYF.

The chain joins TRBV28 to TRBJ2-3, with unresolved D. Per the germline V gene, CDR1 is MDHEN and CDR2 is SYDVKM. V was clipped by 3 bases and J by 6 bases, with 10 bases between them. This CDR3 has 13 amino acids. The CDR3 DNA sequence: TGTGCCAGCAGTTTGGCGACTGGGGATACGCAGTATTTT. It yields the protein CASSLATGDTQYF.

This clone was recorded only once. This chain uses TRBV5-1 with TRBJ2-7, with TRBD2 matching over 9 bases. There are 15 residues in the CDR3. Trimming took 5 bases from V and 1 from J; bases not matched to a gene: 7. Germline values: CDR1 SGHRS, CDR2 YFSETQ. Here the CDR3 reads CASSAGTSRSYEQYF. The CDR3 coding sequence is TGCGCCAGCAGTGCCGGGACTAGCAGGTCCTACGAGCAGTACTTC.

This clone was seen only a few times. V is TRBV7-2 and J is TRBJ1-1, with a weak D call TRBD1 (6 bases). Germline V gene lookup returns CDR1 SGHTA and CDR2 FQGNSA. V lost 0 bases and J 11 bases, leaving 13 bases between the germline ends. The CDR3 length is 13 residues. The CDR3 nucleotides are TGTGCCAGCAGCTTAGCCTGGCAGGGGTTGGCTTTCTTT. Its protein product is CASSLAWQGLAFF.